These 2 T cell receptor beta chains came from one sample sequenced in a study of blood T cell repertoires in COVID-19. Some clones are missing from TCRdb's copy, which holds only in-frame ones; the method was immunoSEQ multiplex PCR. The sample contains fewer than 150,000 clones, under 85% of which appear only once. The specimen sequenced was peripheral blood. All receptors come from a woman aged 80 or older in a cohort sampled during active or convalescent COVID-19.

The chain carries TRBV5-1 and TRBJ1-4; 7 bases map to TRBD1. Trimming took 5 bases from V and 4 from J; bases not matched to a gene: 8. This CDR3 spans 15 amino acids. From germline, CDR1 is SGHRS and CDR2 YFSETQ. The CDR3 here is CASSSRTGVNEKLFF. The CDR3 region has the DNA TGCGCCAGCAGTTCTAGGACAGGTGTTAATGAAAAACTGTTTTTT.

V and J are TRBV7-2 and TRBJ2-2; D is uncertain. The CDR3 extends over 13 amino acids. Trimming pared 3 bases from V and 5 bases from J, leaving 7 bases between. Germline CDR1 is SGHTA and CDR2 is FQGNSA. The CDR3 DNA sequence: TGTGCCAGCAGCTTCGGTCCGACCGGGGAGCTGTTTTTT. It translates to CASSFGPTGELFF.